This T cell receptor (beta chain) stems from a study of T cell responses to AZD1222 COVID-19 vaccine. Whole-study results and caveats: Among vaccine-associated CD4 TCRs, coverage spanned spike, with dominance at 160-218 and 743-854. White British donors predominated, females outnumbered males, and clonal diversity was possibly underestimated.

Sequencing was performed with immunoSEQ multiplex PCR; in TCRdb, only in-frame clones are kept and a portion is missing. The data hold 100,000 to 140,000 clones, with 75% to 95% observed a single time. Analyses pooled second doses at about 4 or about 12 weeks. This clone was counted only a few times. Its specificity is not known. Looked up from germline, CDR1 is SGHDT and CDR2 is YYEEEE. CDR3 length: 13 amino acids. Unmatched junction bases numbered 6, after V lost 7 bases and J lost 4 bases. This chain uses TRBV5-6 with TRBJ1-2; TRBD1 aligns across 8 bases. The sequencing here drew on peripheral blood, taken 28 days after the second AZD1222 dose. This sequence originates from an adult who received the AZD1222 COVID-19 vaccine. CDR3 region: CASCGQGSYGYTF. The CDR3 DNA reads TGTGCCAGCTGCGGACAGGGCAGCTATGGCTACACCTTC.